These T cell receptor beta chains were read from a single sample in a study of cytomegalovirus exposure and HLA in healthy donors. Method: immunoSEQ multiplex PCR; TCRdb's copy keeps in-frame clones and lacks some. The repertoire holds more than 110,000 clones, with roughly 77% as singletons. Sequencing was carried out using PBMCs. The source is a man aged 25-40 years in good health and CMV-seronegative. The CDR3 runs from the conserved cysteine through the conserved F or W. Fields, in order: V gene, J gene, D gene, clone size, CDR3 length, CDR3 DNA, CDR3 protein. A D gene is named only where the DNA matches it firmly. Where a row states a size, it is once, few, many or the class of an expanded clone; other rows omit it.

v_call: TRBV7-8; j_call: TRBJ2-2; d_call: .; clone_size: .; cdr3_length: 11; cdr3_nt: TGTGCCAGCAGCCAAACCGGGGAGCTGTTTTTT; cdr3_aa: CASSQTGELFF
v_call: TRBV5-1; j_call: TRBJ2-7; d_call: .; clone_size: .; cdr3_length: 15; cdr3_nt: TGCGCCAGCAGAAATGGGGCCAAAGGACCCTACGAGCAGTACTTC; cdr3_aa: CASRNGAKGPYEQYF
v_call: TRBV28; j_call: TRBJ2-3; d_call: .; clone_size: .; cdr3_length: 12; cdr3_nt: TGTGCCAGCAGTTTGCCGGCAGATACGCAGTATTTT; cdr3_aa: CASSLPADTQYF
v_call: TRBV9; j_call: TRBJ2-2; d_call: .; clone_size: .; cdr3_length: 13; cdr3_nt: TGTGCCAGCAGCGTAAGGAGCCCCGGGGAGCTGTTTTTT; cdr3_aa: CASSVRSPGELFF
v_call: TRBV5-1; j_call: TRBJ1-4; d_call: TRBD1; clone_size: .; cdr3_length: 14; cdr3_nt: TGCGCCAGCAGCTTGGGACAGGGAAATGAAAAACTGTTTTTT; cdr3_aa: CASSLGQGNEKLFF
v_call: TRBV13; j_call: TRBJ2-3; d_call: .; clone_size: .; cdr3_length: 15; cdr3_nt: TGTGCCAGCAGCTTATCCAGGGGTAGCACAGATACGCAGTATTTT; cdr3_aa: CASSLSRGSTDTQYF
v_call: TRBV28; j_call: TRBJ1-5; d_call: TRBD1; clone_size: once; cdr3_length: 15; cdr3_nt: TGTGCCAGCAGTCCTCCGACAGGGGAGAGGCAGCCCCAGCATTTT; cdr3_aa: CASSPPTGERQPQHF
v_call: TRBV19; j_call: TRBJ1-4; d_call: TRBD1; clone_size: .; cdr3_length: 15; cdr3_nt: TGTGCCAGTAATAACCCGACAGGGGCGGGGGAAAAACTGTTTTTT; cdr3_aa: CASNNPTGAGEKLFF
v_call: TRBV5-1; j_call: TRBJ1-1; d_call: .; clone_size: few; cdr3_length: 15; cdr3_nt: TGCGCCAGCAGCTCCGGGGGTGTCCAGGGCACTGAAGCTTTCTTT; cdr3_aa: CASSSGGVQGTEAFF
v_call: TRBV4-1; j_call: TRBJ1-4; d_call: TRBD1; clone_size: .; cdr3_length: 16; cdr3_nt: TGCGCCAGCAGCCAAGCCGGACAGGGGGCGCGGGAAAAACTGTTTTTT; cdr3_aa: CASSQAGQGAREKLFF
v_call: TRBV28; j_call: TRBJ2-7; d_call: TRBD2; clone_size: once; cdr3_length: 14; cdr3_nt: TGTGCCAGCAGTCCCGGGGGACTAACCCACGAGCAGTACTTC; cdr3_aa: CASSPGGLTHEQYF
v_call: TRBV5-4; j_call: TRBJ1-1; d_call: TRBD1; clone_size: .; cdr3_length: 16; cdr3_nt: TGTGCCAGCAGCTTTGGGGGGACAGCGGGTAACACTGAAGCTTTCTTT; cdr3_aa: CASSFGGTAGNTEAFF
v_call: TRBV6-1; j_call: TRBJ2-7; d_call: .; clone_size: .; cdr3_length: 14; cdr3_nt: TGTGCCAGCAGTGAAGATGGGACACTCTACGAGCAGTACTTC; cdr3_aa: CASSEDGTLYEQYF
v_call: TRBV20-1; j_call: TRBJ2-7; d_call: .; clone_size: .; cdr3_length: 11; cdr3_nt: TGCAGTGCTGCTTTCGGCTACGAGCAGTACTTC; cdr3_aa: CSAAFGYEQYF
v_call: TRBV14; j_call: TRBJ2-1; d_call: .; clone_size: .; cdr3_length: 13; cdr3_nt: TGTGCCAGCAGCCCTCGCTTCGGTTGCGAGCAGTTCTTC; cdr3_aa: CASSPRFGCEQFF
v_call: TRBV5-1; j_call: TRBJ1-1; d_call: .; clone_size: .; cdr3_length: 13; cdr3_nt: TGCGCCAGCAGCCCGCGGGCCGCGACTGAAGCTTTCTTT; cdr3_aa: CASSPRAATEAFF
v_call: TRBV11-2; j_call: TRBJ2-7; d_call: .; clone_size: .; cdr3_length: 14; cdr3_nt: TGTGCCAGCAGCTTAGACAGGGGCGCCTACGAGCAGTACTTC; cdr3_aa: CASSLDRGAYEQYF
v_call: TRBV10-3; j_call: TRBJ1-5; d_call: TRBD1; clone_size: .; cdr3_length: 15; cdr3_nt: TGTGCCATCAGTGAGGCAGGGGGGTACAATCAGCCCCAGCATTTT; cdr3_aa: CAISEAGGYNQPQHF
v_call: TRBV19; j_call: TRBJ2-7; d_call: TRBD2; clone_size: .; cdr3_length: 16; cdr3_nt: TGTGCCAGTAGTACCGCCCCGGGACTAGCGGCCTACGAGCAGTACTTC; cdr3_aa: CASSTAPGLAAYEQYF
v_call: TRBV30; j_call: TRBJ2-1; d_call: TRBD2; clone_size: once; cdr3_length: 17; cdr3_nt: TGTGCCTGGAGTCCGGGTTGGTGGCGGGAGGGCCAGAATGAGCAGTTCTTC; cdr3_aa: CAWSPGWWREGQNEQFF
v_call: TRBV6-5; j_call: TRBJ2-3; d_call: .; clone_size: once; cdr3_length: 14; cdr3_nt: TGTGCCAGCAGTCCGGGGGGCCCCTCAGATACGCAGTATTTT; cdr3_aa: CASSPGGPSDTQYF
v_call: TRBV6-1; j_call: TRBJ2-1; d_call: .; clone_size: .; cdr3_length: 15; cdr3_nt: TGTGCCAGCAGTGATCGGCAGATTGGGCGCAATGAGCAGTTCTTC; cdr3_aa: CASSDRQIGRNEQFF
v_call: TRBV2; j_call: TRBJ2-3; d_call: TRBD2; clone_size: .; cdr3_length: 13; cdr3_nt: TGTGCCAGCAGTGCTCTAGCGGGAGATACGCAGTATTTT; cdr3_aa: CASSALAGDTQYF
v_call: TRBV7-9; j_call: TRBJ1-2; d_call: .; clone_size: few; cdr3_length: 13; cdr3_nt: TGTGCCAGCAGCTTAAGTGGGGGAGGTGGCTACACCTTC; cdr3_aa: CASSLSGGGGYTF
v_call: TRBV28; j_call: TRBJ1-2; d_call: .; clone_size: .; cdr3_length: 11; cdr3_nt: TGTGCCAGCAGTTTATACGGGGTAGACACCTTC; cdr3_aa: CASSLYGVDTF
v_call: TRBV27; j_call: TRBJ1-5; d_call: .; clone_size: .; cdr3_length: 18; cdr3_nt: TGTGCCAGCAGCCCAGTTACCCCAACAGGCGGGGGGAATCAGCCCCAGCATTTT; cdr3_aa: CASSPVTPTGGGNQPQHF
v_call: TRBV7-6; j_call: TRBJ2-1; d_call: .; clone_size: few; cdr3_length: 16; cdr3_nt: TGTGCCAGCAGCTTGTCATCCCCACACATTATCGATGAGCAGTTCTTC; cdr3_aa: CASSLSSPHIIDEQFF